The clone carrying this TCR beta chain was seen at least ten times. Its antigen is unidentified. This entry is derived from a study of post-analysis software for immune sequencing data. Study information: The study covered relapsing-remitting, secondary progressive and progressive-relapsing courses of multiple sclerosis. Whole-study findings and limits: Diversity measured as normalized Chao1 was significantly lower in multiple sclerosis patients than in controls. Controls had lower frequencies than patients of about five TRBV segments, which included TRBV5-6, TRBV5-1 and TRBV20-1.

Libraries were made from TCR beta cDNA, and they carried unique molecular identifiers. From the PCR reads, TCRdb called clonotypes with MiXCR, one entry per CDR3 protein. The repertoire holds a few hundred thousand distinct CDR3 sequences, about 40% seen once, with 4% to 6% in the top ten. This CDR3 contains 15 residues. CDR1 and CDR2 (germline): SGHTA, FQGTGA. V lost 3 bases, J lost 0 bases, and 10 bases lay in between. J is TRBJ2-3 and V is TRBV7-3, with a possible D match to TRBD2 (6 bases). The sequence came from a girl aged 5 to 17 with multiple sclerosis. The specimen sequenced was blood. The CDR3 DNA sequence: TGTGCCAGCAGCTTGGACGGGACTAGCACAGATACGCAGTATTTT. This encodes CASSLDGTSTDTQYF. Complete variable domain (other parts from reference TRBV7-3 and TRBJ2-3): GAGVSQTPSNKVTEKGKYVELRCDPISGHTALYWYRQSLGQGPEFLIYFQGTGAADDSGLPNDRFFAVRPEGSVSTLKIQRTERGDSAVYLCASSLDGTSTDTQYFGPGTRLTVL.